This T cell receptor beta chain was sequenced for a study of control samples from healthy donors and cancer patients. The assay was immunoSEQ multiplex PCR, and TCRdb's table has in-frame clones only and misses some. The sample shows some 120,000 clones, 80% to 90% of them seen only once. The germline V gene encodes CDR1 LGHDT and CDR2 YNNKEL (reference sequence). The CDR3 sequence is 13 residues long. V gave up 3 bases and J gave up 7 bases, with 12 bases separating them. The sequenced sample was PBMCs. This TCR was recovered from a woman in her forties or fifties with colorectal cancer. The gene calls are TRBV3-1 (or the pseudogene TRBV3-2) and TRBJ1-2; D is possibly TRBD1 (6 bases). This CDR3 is CASSQPRGAGYTF. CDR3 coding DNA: TGTGCCAGCAGCCAGCCCAGGGGAGCTGGCTACACCTTC.